The TCR beta chain under discussion was sequenced for a study of shared clonotypes between healthy human individuals. Sequencing used immunoSEQ multiplex PCR; TCRdb keeps in-frame clones, though not all of them. The sample lists under 850,000 clones, 92% occurring once. The CDR3 has 17 amino acids. After removal of 4 bases from V and 0 bases from J, the junction contained 4 bases not matched to a gene. The germline V gene has CDR1 SGHVS and CDR2 FNYEAQ. Naive CD8 cells comprised CD45RO-negative, CCR7-positively selected cells, excluding terminally differentiated effector memory CD45RA+ cells. The sample taken for sequencing was naive CD8+ T cells sorted from blood. The chain combines TRBV7-6 with TRBJ2-1; TRBD2 agrees at 12 bases. This TCR derives from a man aged 30-40 years in good health. CDR3 amino acids: CASSSTSGGPSYNEQFF. In DNA form, the CDR3 reads TGTGCCAGCAGCTCAACTAGCGGGGGGCCCTCCTACAATGAGCAGTTCTTC.